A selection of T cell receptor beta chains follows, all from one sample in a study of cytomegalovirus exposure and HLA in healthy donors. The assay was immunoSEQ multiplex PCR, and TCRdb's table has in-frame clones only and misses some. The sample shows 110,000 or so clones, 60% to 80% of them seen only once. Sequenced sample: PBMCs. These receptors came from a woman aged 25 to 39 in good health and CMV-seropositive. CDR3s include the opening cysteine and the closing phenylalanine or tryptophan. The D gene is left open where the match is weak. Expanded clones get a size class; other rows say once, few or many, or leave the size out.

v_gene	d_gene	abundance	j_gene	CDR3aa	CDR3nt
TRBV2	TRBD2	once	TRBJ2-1	CAGGLALYNEQFF	TGTGCCGGAGGACTAGCCCTCTACAATGAGCAGTTCTTC
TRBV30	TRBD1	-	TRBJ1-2	CAWTFLDREAHGYTF	TGTGCCTGGACGTTCCTGGACAGGGAAGCCCATGGCTACACCTTC
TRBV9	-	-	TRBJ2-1	CASSVRGGGAAEQFF	TGTGCCAGCAGCGTACGTGGTGGGGGGGCCGCTGAGCAGTTCTTC
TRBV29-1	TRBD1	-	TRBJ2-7	CSVGGLGQGAIYEQYF	TGCAGCGTTGGTGGTTTGGGACAGGGGGCTATCTACGAGCAGTACTTC
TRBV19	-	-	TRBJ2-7	CASSSLAEQYF	TGTGCCAGTAGTTCCTTGGCCGAGCAGTACTTC
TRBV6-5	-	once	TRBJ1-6	CASSYEGSSYNSPLHF	TGTGCCAGCAGTTACGAGGGCAGCTCCTATAATTCACCCCTCCACTTT
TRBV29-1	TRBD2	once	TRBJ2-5	CSVYSGGEKETQYF	TGCAGCGTCTATAGCGGGGGGGAAAAAGAGACCCAGTACTTC
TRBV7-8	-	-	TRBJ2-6	CASSLGTTGFWTF	TGTGCCAGCAGCTTAGGGACTACGGGATTTTGGACTTTC
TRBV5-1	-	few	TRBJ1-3	CASSLGPGGNTIYF	TGCGCCAGCAGCCTTGGGCCAGGTGGAAACACCATATATTTT
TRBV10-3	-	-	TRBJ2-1	CAISELEGGGNEQFF	TGTGCCATCAGTGAATTAGAGGGAGGGGGGAATGAGCAGTTCTTC
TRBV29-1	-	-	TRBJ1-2	CSVVSLDGGGYGYTF	TGCAGCGTTGTGTCTTTGGACGGAGGAGGCTATGGCTACACCTTC
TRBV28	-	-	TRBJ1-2	CASSLTGSNYGYTF	TGTGCCAGCAGTTTGACAGGCTCAAACTATGGCTACACCTTC
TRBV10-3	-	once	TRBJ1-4	CAIRRLENEKLFF	TGTGCCATCAGGAGACTGGAAAATGAAAAACTGTTTTTT
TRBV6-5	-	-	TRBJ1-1	CASSPGVNTEAFF	TGTGCCAGCAGCCCGGGGGTGAACACTGAAGCTTTCTTT
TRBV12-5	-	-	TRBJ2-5	CASGYIRQAQETQYF	TGTGCTAGTGGTTACATTCGACAGGCTCAAGAGACCCAGTACTTC
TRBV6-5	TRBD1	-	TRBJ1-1	CASSYRGLHTEAFF	TGTGCCAGCAGCTACAGGGGGCTACACACTGAAGCTTTCTTT
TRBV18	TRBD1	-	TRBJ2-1	CASSPMDRGVSYNEQFF	TGTGCCAGCTCACCAATGGACAGGGGGGTTTCCTACAATGAGCAGTTCTTC
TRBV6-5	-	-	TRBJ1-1	CAGLGGSTEAFF	TGTGCCGGGCTTGGAGGGAGCACTGAAGCTTTCTTT
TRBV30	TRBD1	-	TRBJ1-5	CAWRGTGVSQPQHF	TGTGCCTGGAGAGGGACAGGGGTTAGTCAGCCCCAGCATTTT
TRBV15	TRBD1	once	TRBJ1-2	CATSGRDSVESSYGYTF	TGTGCCACCAGCGGCCGGGACAGTGTTGAATCCAGCTATGGCTACACCTTC
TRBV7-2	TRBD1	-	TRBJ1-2	CASSSTSWTGRGYTF	TGTGCCAGCAGCTCAACCAGCTGGACAGGGAGAGGCTACACCTTC
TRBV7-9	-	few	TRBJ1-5	CASSLADGEGPQHF	TGTGCCAGCAGCTTAGCTGACGGGGAAGGGCCCCAGCATTTT
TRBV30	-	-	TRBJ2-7	CAWSQGSYEQYF	TGTGCCTGGTCCCAGGGGTCCTACGAGCAGTACTTC
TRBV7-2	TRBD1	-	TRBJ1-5	CASSPEGQVLWPQHF	TGTGCCAGCAGCCCAGAGGGACAGGTTCTATGGCCCCAGCATTTT
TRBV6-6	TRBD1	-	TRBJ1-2	CASSSRTGESGYTF	TGTGCCAGCAGTTCACGCACAGGGGAGAGTGGCTACACCTTC